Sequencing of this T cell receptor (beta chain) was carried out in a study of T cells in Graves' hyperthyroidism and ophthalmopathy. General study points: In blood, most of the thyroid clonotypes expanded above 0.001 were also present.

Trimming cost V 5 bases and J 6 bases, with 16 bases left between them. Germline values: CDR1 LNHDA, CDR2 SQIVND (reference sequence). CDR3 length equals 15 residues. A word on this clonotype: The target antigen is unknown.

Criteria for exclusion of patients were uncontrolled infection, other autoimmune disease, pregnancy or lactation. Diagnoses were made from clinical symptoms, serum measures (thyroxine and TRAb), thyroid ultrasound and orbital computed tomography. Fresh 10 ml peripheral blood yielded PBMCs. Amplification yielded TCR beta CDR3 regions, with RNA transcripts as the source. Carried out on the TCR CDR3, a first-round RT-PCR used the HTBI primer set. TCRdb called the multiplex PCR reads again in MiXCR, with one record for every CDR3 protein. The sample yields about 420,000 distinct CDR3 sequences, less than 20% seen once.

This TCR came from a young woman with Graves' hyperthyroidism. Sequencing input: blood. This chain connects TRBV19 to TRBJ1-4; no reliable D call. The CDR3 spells CASSGFWSIHEKLFF. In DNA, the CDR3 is TGTGCCAGTAGTGGCTTTTGGTCAATTCATGAAAAACTGTTTTTT.